This note documents a single TCR beta chain sequence. The data were obtained in a study of somatic mutations in cytotoxic T cells in rheumatoid arthritis. Across the whole study: Selected populations of V beta antibody-stained T cells underwent flow sorting at nearly 100% purity; these encompassed V beta1+ cells subjected to TCRB sequencing.

Produced via immunoSEQ multiplex PCR; TCRdb's table is partial and in-frame only. The table has around 15,000 clones, about four fifths seen once. Purity of the CD4+ and CD8+ cells, isolated by positive magnetic bead selection, was checked by flow cytometry. The clonotype was recovered from an adult with rheumatoid arthritis. The specimen was CD8+ T cells sorted from blood.

CDR3 sequence (DNA): TGTGCCACCAGCGAGGAGGGGAACGGGAACTATGGCTACACCTTC. This translates into CATSEEGNGNYGYTF. This chain uses TRBV15 with TRBJ1-2; the D gene is possibly TRBD1 (5 bases). Trimming took 5 bases from V and 2 from J, leaving 15 bases between them. In germline, CDR1 is LNHNV, CDR2 YYDKDF (reference sequence). The CDR3 is 15 residues long.